The clone carrying this TCR beta chain has ten or more counts. Its antigen is as yet unknown. The source of the sample is a study of response to subunit inactivated influenza vaccine. TCRdb passed the RT-PCR reads through MiXCR, listing each CDR3 protein once. The repertoire includes hundreds of thousands of distinct CDR3 sequences, 9.5% to 15% of them detected once, and approximately 8.3% sits in the top ten. Study-wide results and limits: The authors suggested that few new T cells are recruited per seasonal influenza vaccination.

Germline V gene lookup returns CDR1 SQVTM and CDR2 ANQGSEA. V was clipped by 0 bases and J by 8 bases; unmatched bases: 6. This CDR3 comprises 14 residues. The rearrangement uses TRBV29-1 and TRBJ1-2; 10 nucleotides align to TRBD1. The sequences come from non-naive T cells sorted from PBMCs, collected 14 days before vaccination. The TCR sequence derives from a man aged 50 or older who received an inactivated influenza vaccine. CDR3 protein: CSVEDRDRGLGYTF. The CDR3 bases are TGCAGCGTTGAAGACCGGGACAGGGGCCTAGGCTACACCTTC.